This T cell receptor beta chain was captured by sequencing in a study of blood T cell repertoires in COVID-19. Measured with immunoSEQ multiplex PCR; TCRdb has only the in-frame clones, and not every one. The data contain around 58,000 clones, about nine tenths of them singletons. V shed 3 bases and J shed 8 bases, with 16 bases lying between them. This CDR3 is 15 amino acids long. CDR1 is MNHEY and CDR2 is SVGEGT in the germline V gene. Sequenced material: peripheral blood. This receptor was identified in a woman aged 55-69 years with COVID-19, enrolled during active disease. V is TRBV6-2 or TRBV6-3 and J is TRBJ2-2; TRBD1 might be the D (6 bases). The CDR3 DNA is TGTGCCAGCAGTTATTCGGACAGTAAGAAGGGGGAGCTGTTTTTT. As protein: CASSYSDSKKGELFF.